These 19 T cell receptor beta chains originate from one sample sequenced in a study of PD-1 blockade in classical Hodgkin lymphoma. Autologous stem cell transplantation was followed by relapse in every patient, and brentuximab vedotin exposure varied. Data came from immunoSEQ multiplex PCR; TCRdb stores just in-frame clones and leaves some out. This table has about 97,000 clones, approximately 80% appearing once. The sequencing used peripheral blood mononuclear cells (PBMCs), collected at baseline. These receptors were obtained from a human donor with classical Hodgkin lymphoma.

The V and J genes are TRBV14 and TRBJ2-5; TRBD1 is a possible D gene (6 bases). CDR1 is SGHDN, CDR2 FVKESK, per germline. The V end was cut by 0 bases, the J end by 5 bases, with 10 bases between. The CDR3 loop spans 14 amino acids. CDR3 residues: CASSQDRGLETQYF. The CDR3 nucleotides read TGTGCCAGCAGCCAAGACAGGGGCCTCGAGACCCAGTACTTC.

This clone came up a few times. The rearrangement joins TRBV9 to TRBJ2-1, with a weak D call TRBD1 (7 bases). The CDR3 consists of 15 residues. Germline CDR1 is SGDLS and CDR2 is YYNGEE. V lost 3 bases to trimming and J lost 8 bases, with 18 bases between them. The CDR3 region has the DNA TGTGCCAGCAGCGCGGCAGGGGGTAGGAGGGATGAGCAGTTCTTC. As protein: CASSAAGGRRDEQFF.

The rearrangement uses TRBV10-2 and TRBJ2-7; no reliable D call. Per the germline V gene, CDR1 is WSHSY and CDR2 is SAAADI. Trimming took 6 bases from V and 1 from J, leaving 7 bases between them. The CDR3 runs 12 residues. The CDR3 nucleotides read TGCGCCAGCAGGGCTACATCCTACGAGCAGTACTTC. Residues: CASRATSYEQYF.

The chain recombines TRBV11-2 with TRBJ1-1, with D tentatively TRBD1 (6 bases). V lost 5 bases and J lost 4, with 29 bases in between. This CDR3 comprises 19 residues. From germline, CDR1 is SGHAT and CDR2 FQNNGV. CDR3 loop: CASSPLGRQGRHLSTEAFF. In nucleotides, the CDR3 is TGTGCCAGCAGCCCACTCGGGCGTCAGGGGAGACATTTGAGCACTGAAGCTTTCTTT.

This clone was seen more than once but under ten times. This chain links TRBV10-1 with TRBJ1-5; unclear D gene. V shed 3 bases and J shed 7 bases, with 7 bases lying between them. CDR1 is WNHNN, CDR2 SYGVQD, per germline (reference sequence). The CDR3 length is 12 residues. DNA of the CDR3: TGCGCCAGCAGTGACGATGAACAGCCCCAGCATTTT. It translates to CASSDDEQPQHF.

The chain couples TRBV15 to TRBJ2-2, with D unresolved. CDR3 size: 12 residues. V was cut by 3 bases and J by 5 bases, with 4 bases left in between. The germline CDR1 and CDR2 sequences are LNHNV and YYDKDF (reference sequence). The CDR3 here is CATSSRTGELFF. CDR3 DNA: TGTGCCACCAGCAGCAGAACCGGGGAGCTGTTTTTT. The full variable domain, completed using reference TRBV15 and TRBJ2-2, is DAMVIQNPRYQVTQFGKPVTLSCSQTLNHNVMYWYQQKSSQAPKLLFHYYDKDFNNEADTPDNFQSRRPNTSFCFLDIRSPGLGDTAMYLCATSSRTGELFFGEGSRLTVL.

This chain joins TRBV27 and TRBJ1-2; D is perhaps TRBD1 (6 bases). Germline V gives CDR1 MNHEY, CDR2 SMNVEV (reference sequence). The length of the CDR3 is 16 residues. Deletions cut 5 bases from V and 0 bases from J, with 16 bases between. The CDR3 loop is CASSPRPGQPNYGYTF. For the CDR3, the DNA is TGTGCCAGCAGTCCCCGGCCAGGACAGCCTAACTATGGCTACACCTTC.

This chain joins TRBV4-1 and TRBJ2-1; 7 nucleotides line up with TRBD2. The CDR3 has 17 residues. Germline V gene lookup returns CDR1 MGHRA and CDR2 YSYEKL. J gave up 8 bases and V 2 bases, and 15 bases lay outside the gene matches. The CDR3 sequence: CASSQNQGGGERDEQFF. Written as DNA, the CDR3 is TGCGCCAGCAGCCAAAATCAGGGCGGGGGAGAAAGGGATGAGCAGTTCTTC.

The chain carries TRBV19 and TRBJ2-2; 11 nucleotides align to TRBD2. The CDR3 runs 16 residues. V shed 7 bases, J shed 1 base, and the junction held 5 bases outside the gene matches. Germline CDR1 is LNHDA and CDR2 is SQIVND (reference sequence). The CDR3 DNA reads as TGTGCCAGTACTCGGCTAGCGGGAGGGAACACCGGGGAGCTGTTTTTT. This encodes CASTRLAGGNTGELFF.

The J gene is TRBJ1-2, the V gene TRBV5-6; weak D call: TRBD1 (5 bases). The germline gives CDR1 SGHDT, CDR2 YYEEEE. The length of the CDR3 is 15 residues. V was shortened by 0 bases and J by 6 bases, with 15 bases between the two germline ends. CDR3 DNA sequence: TGTGCCAGCAGCTTGGCCATTGGCAGGGCCGATGGCTACACCTTC. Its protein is CASSLAIGRADGYTF.

In DNA, the CDR3 is TGTGCCAGCAGTTTAGGGGCCCAGGAGACCCAGTACTTC. It is translated as CASSLGAQETQYF. The V call is TRBV28, the J call TRBJ2-5; D might be TRBD1 (5 bases). Germline loops: CDR1 MDHEN, CDR2 SYDVKM. The CDR3 runs 13 residues. V gave up 2 bases and J gave up 5 bases, with 9 bases separating them.

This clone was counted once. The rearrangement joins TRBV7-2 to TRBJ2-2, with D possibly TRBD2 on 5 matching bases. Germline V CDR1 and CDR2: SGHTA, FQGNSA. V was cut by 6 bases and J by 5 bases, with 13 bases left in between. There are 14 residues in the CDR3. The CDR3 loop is CASRTTPGTGELFF. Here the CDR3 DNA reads TGTGCCAGCAGGACAACCCCGGGGACCGGGGAGCTGTTTTTT.

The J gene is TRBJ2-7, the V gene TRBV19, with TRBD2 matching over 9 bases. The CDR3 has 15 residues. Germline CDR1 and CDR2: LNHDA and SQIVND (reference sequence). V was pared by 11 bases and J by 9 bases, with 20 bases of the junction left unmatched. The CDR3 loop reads CASSLGGREGSGQYF. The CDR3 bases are TGTGCCTCCTCCCTGGGCGGGAGGGAGGGGTCTGGGCAGTACTTC.

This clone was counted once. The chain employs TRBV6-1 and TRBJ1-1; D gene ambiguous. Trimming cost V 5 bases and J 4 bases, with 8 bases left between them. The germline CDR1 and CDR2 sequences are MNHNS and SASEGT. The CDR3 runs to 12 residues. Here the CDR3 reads CASSRQATEAFF. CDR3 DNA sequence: TGTGCCAGCAGTCGGCAGGCCACTGAAGCTTTCTTT.

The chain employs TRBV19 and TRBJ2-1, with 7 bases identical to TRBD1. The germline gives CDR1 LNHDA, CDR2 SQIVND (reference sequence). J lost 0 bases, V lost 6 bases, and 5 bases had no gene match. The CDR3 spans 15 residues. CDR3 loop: CASSRQGGSYNEQFF. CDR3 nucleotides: TGTGCCAGTAGCCGACAGGGCGGCTCCTACAATGAGCAGTTCTTC.

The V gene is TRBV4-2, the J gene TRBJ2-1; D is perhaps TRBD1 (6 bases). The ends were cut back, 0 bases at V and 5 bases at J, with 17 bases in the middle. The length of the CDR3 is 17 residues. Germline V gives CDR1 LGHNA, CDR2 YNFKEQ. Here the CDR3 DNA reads TGTGCCAGCAGCCAAGATACGACAGGTAGAATCGACAATGAGCAGTTCTTC. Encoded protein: CASSQDTTGRIDNEQFF.

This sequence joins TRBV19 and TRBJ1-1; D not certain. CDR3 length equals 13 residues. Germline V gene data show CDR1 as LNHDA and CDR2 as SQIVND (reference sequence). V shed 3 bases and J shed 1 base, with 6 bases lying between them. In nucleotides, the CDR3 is TGTGCCAGTAGTATTTGGCAGAACACTGAAGCTTTCTTT. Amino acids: CASSIWQNTEAFF.

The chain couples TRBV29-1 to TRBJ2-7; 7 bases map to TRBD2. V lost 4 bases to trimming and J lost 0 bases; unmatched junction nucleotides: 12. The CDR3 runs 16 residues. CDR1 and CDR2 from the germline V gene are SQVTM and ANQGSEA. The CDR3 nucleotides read TGCAGCGTTGCCGGGCCTAGCGGCTCGAGCTCCTACGAGCAGTACTTC. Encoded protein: CSVAGPSGSSSYEQYF.

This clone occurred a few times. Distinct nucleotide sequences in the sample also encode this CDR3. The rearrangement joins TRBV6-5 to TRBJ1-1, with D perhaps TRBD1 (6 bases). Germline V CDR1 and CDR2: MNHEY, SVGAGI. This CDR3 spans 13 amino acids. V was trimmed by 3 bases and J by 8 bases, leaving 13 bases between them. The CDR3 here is CASSYPGGAEAFF. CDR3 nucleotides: TGTGCCAGCAGTTATCCTGGGGGGGCCGAAGCTTTCTTT.